This is a list of T cell receptor beta chains from one sample in a study of blood T cell repertoires in COVID-19. Method: immunoSEQ multiplex PCR; TCRdb's copy keeps in-frame clones and lacks some. The sample yields fewer than 700,000 clones, 85% to 90% seen once. The sample comprised peripheral blood. All receptors derive from a woman aged 50 to 60 with COVID-19, enrolled during active disease. Each CDR3 is given with its conserved first and last residue. The order of the fields is clone size, V gene, D gene, J gene, CDR3 DNA, CDR3 protein. A D gene is named only where the DNA matches it firmly. Only part of the rows carry a size: once, few, many, or a class if the clone is expanded.

>once|TRBV29-1|TRBD1|TRBJ1-2
TGCAGCGTTGAATTGGGACAGAACTATGGCTACACCTTC
CSVELGQNYGYTF
>-|TRBV7-2|-|TRBJ1-2
TGTGCCAGCAGCCCCGCGGTTGGCTACACCTTC
CASSPAVGYTF
>-|TRBV9|-|TRBJ1-2
TGTGCCAGCAGCGTAGTGTCACTAGCTAACTATGGCTACACCTTC
CASSVVSLANYGYTF
>-|TRBV19|-|TRBJ1-6
TGTGCCAGTAGTATCTTCGGACACAATAATTCACCCCTCCACTTT
CASSIFGHNNSPLHF
>-|TRBV5-1|TRBD1|TRBJ1-2
TGCGCCAGCAGCTTGGGACAGGGTGAGGACTATGGCTACACCTTC
CASSLGQGEDYGYTF
>once|TRBV9|-|TRBJ2-1
TGTGCCAGCAGCGTAACGGGCAGGGGATACAATGAGCAGTTCTTC
CASSVTGRGYNEQFF
>-|TRBV5-4|TRBD1|TRBJ1-2
TGTGCCAGCAGCTTGTCCATGGGACAGGGGACCTACACCTTC
CASSLSMGQGTYTF
>-|TRBV7-9|TRBD2|TRBJ2-1
TGTGCCAGCAAAGCTCTAACTAGCGGGGACAATGAGCAGTTCTTC
CASKALTSGDNEQFF
>-|TRBV5-4|-|TRBJ1-1
TGTGCCAGCAGCTTGGATATTACTGAAGCTTTCTTT
CASSLDITEAFF
>-|TRBV29-1|TRBD1|TRBJ2-1
TGCAGCGCCGCCGGGACAGGGTTTGAGCAGTTCTTC
CSAAGTGFEQFF
>once|TRBV7-3|-|TRBJ1-3
TGTGCCAGCAGCCCCGGGGGGGCCGATGGAAACACCATATATTTT
CASSPGGADGNTIYF
>-|TRBV5-1|-|TRBJ2-1
TGCGCCAGCAGCTTGGGGCGGGCGGACAATGAGCAGTTCTTC
CASSLGRADNEQFF
>-|TRBV24-1|TRBD1|TRBJ2-1
TGTGCCACCAGTGATTTGAGGCGCGGGAGCGGACAGGGGGCTAGTGAGCAGTTCTTC
CATSDLRRGSGQGASEQFF
>-|TRBV11-1|-|TRBJ2-3
TGTGCCAGCAGCTTACGGGATCCCGGCGGCGCAGATACGCAGTATTTT
CASSLRDPGGADTQYF
>once|TRBV27|TRBD1|TRBJ1-1
TGTGCCAGCAGGCCCGACAGGGGGCGGGGCACTGAAGCTTTCTTT
CASRPDRGRGTEAFF
>few|TRBV7-2|TRBD2|TRBJ2-7
TGTGCCAGCAGCTTCCTCGGGACTAGCGGGGGGCCGGGTGAGCAGTACTTC
CASSFLGTSGGPGEQYF
>-|TRBV19|-|TRBJ2-7
TGTGCCAGTAGCGACCTTTCCAGCGGCACCTACGAGCAGTACTTC
CASSDLSSGTYEQYF
>-|TRBV5-1|-|TRBJ1-1
TGCGCCAGCCGGGAGGGGGGGCAATTGAGCACTGAAGCTTTCTTT
CASREGGQLSTEAFF
>-|TRBV5-1|-|TRBJ1-6
TGCGCCAGCAGCTTGGTCGCAGAGGGGGATTTTAGACCCCTCCACTTT
CASSLVAEGDFRPLHF
>once|TRBV18|-|TRBJ1-1
TGTGCCAGCTCATCCATGAACACTGAAGCTTTCTTT
CASSSMNTEAFF
>-|TRBV12-3/TRBV12-4|TRBD2|TRBJ2-5
TGTGCCAGTGGGACTAGCGGGGGGGAGACCCAGTACTTC
CASGTSGGETQYF
>-|TRBV10-2|-|TRBJ1-4
TGCGCCAGCAGTGAGTGGAGGAAACTGTTTTTT
CASSEWRKLFF
>-|TRBV6-1|-|TRBJ1-2
TGTGCCAGCAGTGAGACAGCGCGCTATGGCTACACCTTC
CASSETARYGYTF
>-|TRBV30|TRBD1|TRBJ1-2
TGTGCCCAGAGCGCAGGGGGCTATGGCTACACCTTC
CAQSAGGYGYTF
>-|TRBV27|-|TRBJ1-2
TGTGCCAGCAGTTTAAGACAGCCCAACTATGGCTACACCTTC
CASSLRQPNYGYTF
>-|TRBV6-5|-|TRBJ2-1
TGTGCCAGCAGGGCGGGGGCGCGCAATGAGCAGTTCTTC
CASRAGARNEQFF
>-|TRBV4-1|TRBD1|TRBJ2-5
TGCGCCAGCAGCCTCCGACAGGGGGAGTTGGAGACCCAGTACTTC
CASSLRQGELETQYF
>few|TRBV24-1|TRBD1|TRBJ2-7
TGTGCCACCAGTGACCGTACCACAGGGACAGCCTTGTACGAGCAGTACTTC
CATSDRTTGTALYEQYF
>-|TRBV10-3|-|TRBJ1-2
TGTGCCACCCGAGTGTCACAGTCCTATGGCTACACCTTC
CATRVSQSYGYTF
>-|TRBV5-1|TRBD2|TRBJ2-1
TGCGCCAGCAGCTCCTCCTCTAGCGGGGGGGCCGGGTTCTATGAGCAGTTCTTC
CASSSSSSGGAGFYEQFF
>-|TRBV4-2|-|TRBJ1-1
TGTGCCAGCAGCCAAGATAGGGGAAACACTGAAGCTTTCTTT
CASSQDRGNTEAFF
>-|TRBV24-1|-|TRBJ1-3
TGTGCCACCTGGGAAGGACAGTCCCTCTCTGGAAACACCATATATTTT
CATWEGQSLSGNTIYF
>-|TRBV10-2|-|TRBJ2-1
TGCGCCAGCAGTGAGGGGGCTAGGCGAGAGCAGTTCTTC
CASSEGARREQFF
>-|TRBV7-9|TRBD2|TRBJ2-7
TGTGCCAGCAGCTTTAGCGGGGGGCCCTCCTACGAGCAGTACTTC
CASSFSGGPSYEQYF
>-|TRBV7-3|TRBD2|TRBJ2-6
TGTGCCAGCAGCCCCCGGGAGGCGTCTGGGGCCAACGTCCTGACTTTC
CASSPREASGANVLTF
>few|TRBV6-6|-|TRBJ1-5
TGTGCCAGCAGTTACTCACAGAGAGTTAGCAATCAGCCCCAGCATTTT
CASSYSQRVSNQPQHF
>-|TRBV11-3|TRBD2|TRBJ2-3
TGTGCCAGCAGCCGGGGGACTAGCGGTACGCAGTATTTT
CASSRGTSGTQYF
>-|TRBV5-5|TRBD2|TRBJ2-4
TGTGCCAGCAGCTTGCCGGGGGGACGGGGAAACATTCAGTACTTC
CASSLPGGRGNIQYF
>-|TRBV2|-|TRBJ2-5
TGTGCCAGCAGTCCGAGGGAGACCCAGTACTTC
CASSPRETQYF
>many|TRBV19|-|TRBJ1-2
TGTGCCAGTAGTATAGAGTACAGGAGCTACACCTTC
CASSIEYRSYTF